This paragraph reports one T cell receptor beta chain. As handled by the study authors: Reference gene primer amplification gave estimated nucleated cell counts. Assay: immunoSEQ multiplex PCR; the TCRdb copy retains only in-frame clones and omits some. V, J and clone size reflect that table, while D and trimming were determined from the DNA. The sample shows some 150,000 clones, under 90% of them seen only once. The sample originates from a study of blood T cell repertoires in COVID-19. In the study overall: PBMCs, B-cell-depleted T cells, or T cells were the source of the cDNA or gDNA that made up the material.

The germline gives CDR1 LGHNT, CDR2 FRNRAP. This CDR3 has 15 residues. V was shortened by 0 bases and J by 1 base, with 9 bases between the two germline ends. The sequenced sample was peripheral blood. The rearrangement uses TRBV12-5 and TRBJ1-1, with D tentatively TRBD1 (5 bases). This TCR came from a man aged 55-75 years with acute or convalescent COVID-19. The CDR3 loop is CASGLVLGRNTEAFF. In DNA, the CDR3 is TGTGCTAGTGGTTTGGTACTGGGGCGGAACACTGAAGCTTTCTTT.